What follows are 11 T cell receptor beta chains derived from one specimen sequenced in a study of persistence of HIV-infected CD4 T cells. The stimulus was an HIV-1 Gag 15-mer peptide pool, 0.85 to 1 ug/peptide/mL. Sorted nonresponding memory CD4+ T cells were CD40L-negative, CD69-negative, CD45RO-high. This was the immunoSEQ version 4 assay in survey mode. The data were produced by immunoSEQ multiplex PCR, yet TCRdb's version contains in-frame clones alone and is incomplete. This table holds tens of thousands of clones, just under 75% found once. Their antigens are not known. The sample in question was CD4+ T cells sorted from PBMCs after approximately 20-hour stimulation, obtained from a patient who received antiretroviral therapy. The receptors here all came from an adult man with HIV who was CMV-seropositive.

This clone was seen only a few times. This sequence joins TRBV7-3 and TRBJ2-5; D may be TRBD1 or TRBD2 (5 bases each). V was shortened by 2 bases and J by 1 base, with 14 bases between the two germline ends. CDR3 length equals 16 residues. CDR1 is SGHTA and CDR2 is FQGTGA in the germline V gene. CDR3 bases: TGTGCCAGCAGCTTAGGGGACCGAGGAGGCCAAGAGACCCAGTACTTC. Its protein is CASSLGDRGGQETQYF.

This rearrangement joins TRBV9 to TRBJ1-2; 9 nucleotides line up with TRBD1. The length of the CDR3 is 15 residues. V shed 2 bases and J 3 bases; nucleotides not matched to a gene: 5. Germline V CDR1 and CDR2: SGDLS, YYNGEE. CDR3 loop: CASSVGDRVYYGYTF. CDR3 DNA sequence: TGTGCCAGCAGCGTTGGGGACAGGGTCTACTATGGCTACACCTTC. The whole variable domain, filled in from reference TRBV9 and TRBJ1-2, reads DSGVTQTPKHLITATGQRVTLRCSPRSGDLSVYWYQQSLDQGLQFLIQYYNGEERAKGNILERFSAQQFPDLHSELNLSSLELGDSALYFCASSVGDRVYYGYTFGSGTRLTVV.

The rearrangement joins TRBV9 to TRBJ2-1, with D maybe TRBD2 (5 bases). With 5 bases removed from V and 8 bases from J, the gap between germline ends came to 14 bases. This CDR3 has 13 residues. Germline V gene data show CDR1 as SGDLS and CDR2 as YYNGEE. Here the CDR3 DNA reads TGTGCCAGCAGTCGGACTTATCAACATGAGCAGTTCTTC. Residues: CASSRTYQHEQFF.

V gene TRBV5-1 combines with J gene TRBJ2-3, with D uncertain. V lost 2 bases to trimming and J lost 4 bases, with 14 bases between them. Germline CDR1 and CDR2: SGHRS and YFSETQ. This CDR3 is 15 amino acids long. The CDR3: CASSLRQRVADTQYF. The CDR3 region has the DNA TGCGCCAGCAGCTTACGACAAAGGGTGGCAGATACGCAGTATTTT.

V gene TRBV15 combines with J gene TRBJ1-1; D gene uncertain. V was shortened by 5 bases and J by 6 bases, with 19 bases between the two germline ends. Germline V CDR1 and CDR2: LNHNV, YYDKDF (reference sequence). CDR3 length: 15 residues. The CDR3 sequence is CATSRAGGYSAEAFF. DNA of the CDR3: TGTGCCACCAGCCGCGCGGGAGGATACTCCGCTGAAGCTTTCTTT.

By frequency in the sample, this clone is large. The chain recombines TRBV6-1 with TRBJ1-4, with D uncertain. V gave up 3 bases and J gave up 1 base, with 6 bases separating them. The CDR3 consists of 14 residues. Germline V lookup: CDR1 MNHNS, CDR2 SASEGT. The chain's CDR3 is CASSDVRTNEKLFF. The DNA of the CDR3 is TGTGCCAGCAGTGATGTCAGAACTAATGAAAAACTGTTTTTT.

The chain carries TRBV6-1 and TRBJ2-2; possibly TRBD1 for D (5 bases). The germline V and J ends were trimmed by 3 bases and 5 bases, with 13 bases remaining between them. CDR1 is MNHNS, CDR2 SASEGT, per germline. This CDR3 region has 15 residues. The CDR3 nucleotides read TGTGCCAGCAGTGATAGTAGGAAGGGGACCGGGGAGCTGTTTTTT. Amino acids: CASSDSRKGTGELFF.

CDR3 region: CASSYSRAYSGNTIYF. The CDR3, as DNA: TGTGCCAGCAGTTACTCCAGGGCTTACTCTGGAAACACCATATATTTT. V is TRBV6-5 and J is TRBJ1-3; D may be TRBD1 (5 bases). V was shortened by 0 bases and J by 0 bases, with 9 bases between the two germline ends. Germline CDR1 and CDR2: MNHEY and SVGAGI. The CDR3 has 16 residues.

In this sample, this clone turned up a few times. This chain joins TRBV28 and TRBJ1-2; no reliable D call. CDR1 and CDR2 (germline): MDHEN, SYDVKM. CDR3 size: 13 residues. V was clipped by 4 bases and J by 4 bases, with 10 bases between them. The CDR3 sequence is CASSSDMSYGYTF. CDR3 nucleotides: TGTGCCAGCAGTTCCGACATGTCCTATGGCTACACCTTC.

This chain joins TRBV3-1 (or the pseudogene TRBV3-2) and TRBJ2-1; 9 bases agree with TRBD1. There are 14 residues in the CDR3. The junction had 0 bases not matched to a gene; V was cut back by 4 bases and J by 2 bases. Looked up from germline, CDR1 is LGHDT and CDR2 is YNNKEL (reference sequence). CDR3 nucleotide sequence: TGTGCCAGCAGCCGGGACAGGGCCTACAATGAGCAGTTCTTC. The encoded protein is CASSRDRAYNEQFF.

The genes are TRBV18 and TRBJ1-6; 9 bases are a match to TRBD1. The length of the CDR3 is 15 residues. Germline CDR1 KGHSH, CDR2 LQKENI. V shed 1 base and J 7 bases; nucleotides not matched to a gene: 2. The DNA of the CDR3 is TGTGCCAGCTCACCACGGACAGGGGAGAATTCACCCCTCCACTTT. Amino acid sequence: CASSPRTGENSPLHF.